The 15 T cell receptor beta chains listed next were all sequenced from one sample in a study of memory CD4+ T cells and cytomegalovirus serostatus. Using immunoSEQ multiplex PCR, the repertoire was profiled, and TCRdb retains in-frame clones only, with some absent. The sample contains about 75,000 clones, about 78% of which appear only once. Single viable CD3+CD4+CD8-CD45RO+ cells were sorted as the memory CD4+ T cells. Sequencing was done on a sample of memory CD4+ T cells from blood. The receptors were gathered from an adult in good health and CMV-seropositive.

This chain joins TRBV11-3 and TRBJ2-2; D uncertain. From germline, CDR1 is SGHNT and CDR2 YENEEA. This CDR3 has 18 residues. V was pared by 0 bases and J by 0 bases, with 14 bases between. The CDR3 bases are TGTGCCAGCAGCTTAGATCTATTGGGGAATTCGAACACCGGGGAGCTGTTTTTT. Protein product: CASSLDLLGNSNTGELFF.

V and J are TRBV5-6 and TRBJ1-3; D is perhaps TRBD1 (5 bases). The CDR3 is 16 residues long. Germline-derived CDR1 and CDR2 are SGHDT and YYEEEE. Trimming took off 0 bases at V and 2 bases at J, with 12 bases between the two ends. The CDR3: CASSLDKGRTGNTIYF. As DNA, the CDR3 is TGTGCCAGCAGCTTGGATAAGGGACGGACTGGAAACACCATATATTTT.

This chain links TRBV5-1 with TRBJ2-3; the D gene is possibly TRBD2 (5 bases). V was clipped by 2 bases and J by 4 bases, with 11 bases between them. The germline V gene has CDR1 SGHRS and CDR2 YFSETQ. This CDR3 comprises 14 residues. DNA of the CDR3: TGCGCCAGCAGCTTCGGGAACAGTCCAGATACGCAGTATTTT. It codes for CASSFGNSPDTQYF.

The V and J genes are TRBV19 and TRBJ2-1, with 13 nucleotides matching TRBD2. From germline, CDR1 is LNHDA and CDR2 SQIVND (reference sequence). Unmatched junction bases numbered 10, after V lost 4 bases and J lost 7 bases. This CDR3 contains 17 residues. In DNA, the CDR3 is TGTGCCAGTAGTACGACTACTAGCGGGGGGGCAGTAAATGAGCAGTTCTTC. Translating it yields CASSTTTSGGAVNEQFF.

V gene TRBV14 combines with J gene TRBJ2-3, with 14 bases fitting TRBD2. V lost 6 bases to trimming and J lost 4 bases; unmatched junction nucleotides: 9. CDR1 and CDR2 (germline): SGHDN, FVKESK. There are 17 residues in the CDR3. Written as DNA, the CDR3 is TGTGCCAGCAGTCCATGGACTAGCGGGGGGTATGCAGATACGCAGTATTTT. Its translation is CASSPWTSGGYADTQYF.

J is TRBJ2-7 and V is TRBV5-6; weak D call: TRBD1 (6 bases). V lost 4 bases and J lost 5, with 22 bases in between. There are 16 residues in the CDR3. CDR1 and CDR2 (germline): SGHDT, YYEEEE. The CDR3 region is CASSVTLTGWGNEQYF. CDR3 sequence (DNA): TGTGCCAGCAGCGTAACCCTGACAGGTTGGGGAAACGAGCAGTACTTC.

The V call is TRBV2, the J call TRBJ2-2; D gene uncertain. This CDR3 has 15 amino acids. Trimming cost V 8 bases and J 0 bases, with 13 bases left between them. CDR1 and CDR2 (germline): SNHLY, FYNNEI. CDR3 sequence (DNA): TGTGCCAGCTCCCCCAGCGCCTCGAACACCGGGGAGCTGTTTTTT. This gives the protein CASSPSASNTGELFF.

The chain carries TRBV7-2 and TRBJ2-3; 8 bases are shared with TRBD2. The germline gives CDR1 SGHTA, CDR2 FQGNSA. The CDR3 loop spans 15 amino acids. The trim removed 2 bases at V and 6 bases at J, leaving 7 bases unmatched. CDR3 bases: TGTGCCAGCAGCTTAAATTGGGTAGCGGGGGATACGCAGTATTTT. This codes for CASSLNWVAGDTQYF.

The chain couples TRBV7-2 to TRBJ1-2, with a possible D match to TRBD1 (5 bases). CDR1 is SGHTA, CDR2 FQGNSA, per germline. Trimming cost V 0 bases and J 7 bases, with 12 bases left between them. The length of the CDR3 is 14 residues. CDR3 DNA: TGTGCCAGCAGCTTAGCCCCAAGTGGGGGTGGCTACACCTTC. This sequence encodes CASSLAPSGGGYTF.

The chain has TRBV7-2 and TRBJ2-3, with TRBD2 matching 7 bases. The ends lost 2 bases at V and 3 bases at J; junction bases unmatched: 5. The CDR3 contains 15 residues. CDR1 is SGHTA, CDR2 FQGNSA, per germline. The CDR3 sequence is CASSLTWGGTDTQYF. The CDR3 DNA reads TGTGCCAGCAGCTTAACGTGGGGGGGGACAGATACGCAGTATTTT.

The V and J genes are TRBV18 and TRBJ2-3; D perhaps matches TRBD1 (6 bases). This CDR3 has 16 residues. Germline values: CDR1 KGHSH, CDR2 LQKENI. With 4 bases removed from V and 0 bases from J, the gap between germline ends came to 14 bases. Here the CDR3 reads CASSLPDRASTDTQYF. Here the CDR3 DNA reads TGTGCCAGCTCACTCCCGGACAGAGCTAGCACAGATACGCAGTATTTT.

The V gene is TRBV28, the J gene TRBJ1-4; D remains unclear. Between the trimmed V and J ends, which lost 3 bases and 7 bases, there was a span of 6 bases. Germline values: CDR1 MDHEN, CDR2 SYDVKM. The CDR3 has 12 residues. In nucleotides, the CDR3 is TGTGCCAGCAGTTTCGGTGGTGAAAAACTGTTTTTT. This codes for CASSFGGEKLFF.

V gene TRBV6-6 combines with J gene TRBJ2-2; D perhaps matches TRBD2 (6 bases). Between the trimmed V and J ends, which lost 6 bases and 6 bases, there was a span of 20 bases. This CDR3 has 16 residues. The V gene's germline CDR1 is MNHNY and CDR2 SVGAGI (reference sequence). CDR3 nucleotide sequence: TGTGCCAGCAGCCACCGTTGGAGGGAGGAGGCCGGGGAGCTGTTTTTT. The encoded protein is CASSHRWREEAGELFF.

This chain uses TRBV6-1 with TRBJ1-1, with TRBD1 as a possible D gene (6 bases). With 4 bases removed from V and 0 bases from J, the gap between germline ends came to 18 bases. This CDR3 has 17 amino acids. Germline CDR1 MNHNS, CDR2 SASEGT. The CDR3, as DNA: TGTGCCAGCAGTGCGCGAGGCAGGGGCCGGATGAACACTGAAGCTTTCTTT. Translated: CASSARGRGRMNTEAFF.

The genes are TRBV15 and TRBJ1-2; no clear D. The V and J ends lost 0 bases and 0 bases respectively, with 11 bases between them. The CDR3 covers 16 residues. Germline V gives CDR1 LNHNV, CDR2 YYDKDF (reference sequence). The CDR3 here is CATSRDLVASNYGYTF. The CDR3 nucleotides read TGTGCCACCAGCAGAGATCTCGTGGCTTCTAACTATGGCTACACCTTC.